This TCR beta chain was obtained from a study of CD8+ T cells in alopecia areata. Germline loops: CDR1 SQVTM, CDR2 ANQGSEA. The CDR3 is 14 amino acids. V shed 6 bases, J shed 2 bases, and the junction held 6 bases outside the gene matches. Reverse transcription of extracted RNA yielded cDNA, which provided the sequencing template. The assay was immunoSEQ multiplex PCR, and TCRdb's table has in-frame clones only and misses some. The table shows 150,000 to 200,000 clones, with 55% occurring only once. The sequence came from a human donor in good health. Material for sequencing was CD4+ T cells sorted from blood. The chain recombines TRBV29-1 with TRBJ2-7, with 11 bases aligning to TRBD2. The CDR3 reads CSVKGTSGTYEQYF. In DNA form, the CDR3 reads TGCAGCGTCAAGGGGACTAGCGGTACCTACGAGCAGTACTTC.